A single sample is the source of the 5 T cell receptor beta chains below, sequenced in a study of cytomegalovirus exposure and HLA in healthy donors. Researchers ran the PCR with 60 Vbeta and 13 Jbeta primers. TCRdb's table, derived via immunoSEQ multiplex PCR, lists solely in-frame clones and lacks some. Of approximately 160,000 clones in the sample, roughly four fifths are singletons; the top ten hold approximately 1%. Sequences were obtained from PBMCs. The receptors were gathered from a woman aged 40 to 50 in good health and CMV-seronegative.

CDR3 nucleotides: TGTGCCAGCAGTCCCTCTAATCCCTTGAACAATGAGCAGTTCTTC. The encoded protein is CASSPSNPLNNEQFF. The chain has TRBV6-6 and TRBJ2-1; the D is unclear. Germline CDR1 reads MNHNY; CDR2 reads SVGAGI (reference sequence). V was clipped by 5 bases and J by 5 bases, with 16 bases between them. This CDR3 has 15 residues.

The chain recombines TRBV29-1 with TRBJ2-3, with TRBD1 identical over 8 bases. This CDR3 has 14 amino acids. Germline values: CDR1 SQVTM, CDR2 ANQGSEA. Trimming took 6 bases from V and 4 from J; bases not matched to a gene: 9. This CDR3 reads CSVAGQGGSDTQYF. CDR3 coding DNA: TGCAGCGTGGCCGGACAGGGTGGGTCAGATACGCAGTATTTT.

The rearrangement uses TRBV21-1 and TRBJ2-5; the table's D call of TRBD2 was not tested on the DNA. TRBV21-1 is marked as a pseudogene. This CDR3 contains 16 residues. In DNA form, the CDR3 reads TGTGCCAGCAGCAGAGGTGGCGGGAGGGAAGGAGAGACCCAGTACTTC. This sequence encodes CASSRGGGREGETQYF.

The chain links TRBV5-1 to TRBJ2-6, with 9 positions matching TRBD2. The germline gives CDR1 SGHRS, CDR2 YFSETQ. With 3 bases clipped from V and 2 bases from J, the junction kept 9 bases outside the gene matches. There are 18 residues in the CDR3. CDR3 DNA sequence: TGCGCCAGCAGCTCCGCGGGAGGGCCCCACCCTGGGGCCAACGTCCTGACTTTC. Amino acids: CASSSAGGPHPGANVLTF.

V is TRBV5-6 and J is TRBJ2-5; D is uncertain. The CDR3 runs 11 residues. The ends were cut back, 7 bases at V and 4 bases at J, with 8 bases in the middle. CDR1 is SGHDT and CDR2 is YYEEEE in the germline V gene. The CDR3: CASPRRETQYF. CDR3 in DNA: TGTGCCAGCCCCAGGCGAGAGACCCAGTACTTC.